These 20 T cell receptor beta chains share one sample of origin, sequenced in a study of cytomegalovirus exposure and HLA in healthy donors. PCR employed 60 Vbeta and 13 Jbeta primers. The assay was immunoSEQ multiplex PCR, and TCRdb's table has in-frame clones only and misses some. This sample has approximately 150,000 clones; 77% occur once, and the top ten carry 1.6%. The material sequenced was PBMCs. These receptors originate from a woman aged 30 to 39 in good health and CMV-seronegative.

A word on this clone: At one boundary the junction diverges from the germline segment, which might be a read error. The chain's CDR3 is CASSLAQSNRDTYEQYF. The CDR3 DNA reads as TGTGCTAGCAGCTTAGCCCAATCGAACAGGGACACCTACGAGCAGTACTTC. This chain joins TRBV7-7 and TRBJ2-7, with D possibly TRBD1 on 6 matching bases. Germline CDR1 SSHAT, CDR2 FNYEAQ (reference sequence). This CDR3 has 17 residues.

This chain joins TRBV2 and TRBJ1-5, with TRBD1 as a possible D gene (6 bases). The CDR3 is 17 amino acids. CDR1 SNHLY and CDR2 FYNNEI come from the germline V gene. Trimming pared 5 bases from V and 4 bases from J, leaving 21 bases between. The DNA of the CDR3 is TGTGCCAGCAGTAACACCGGGACATCGGCGACGAATCAGCCCCAGCATTTT. As protein: CASSNTGTSATNQPQHF.

The chain couples TRBV28 to TRBJ2-4, with TRBD1 matching 7 bases. This CDR3 has 14 residues. Germline CDR1 and CDR2: MDHEN and SYDVKM. V lost 7 bases and J lost 3; bases outside the gene matches: 6. In nucleotides, the CDR3 is TGTGCCAGCATTGCCTCAGGGGGCAAAAACATTCAGTACTTC. This translates into CASIASGGKNIQYF.

The V gene is TRBV5-6, the J gene TRBJ2-2; no clear D. Trimming shortened V by 0 bases and J by 2 bases, and 5 bases separated the two germline ends. This CDR3 is 14 amino acids long. Germline V gives CDR1 SGHDT, CDR2 YYEEEE. The DNA of the CDR3 is TGTGCCAGCAGCTTGGGAGTAAACACCGGGGAGCTGTTTTTT. This gives the protein CASSLGVNTGELFF.

The chain is built from TRBV4-1 and TRBJ2-7, with 11 nucleotides matching TRBD2. CDR1 MGHRA and CDR2 YSYEKL come from the germline V gene. The CDR3 loop spans 15 amino acids. After removal of 4 bases from V and 13 bases from J, the junction contained 15 bases not matched to a gene. CDR3 amino acids: CASSPQLAGDPNPYF. As DNA, the CDR3 is TGCGCCAGCAGCCCCCAACTAGCGGGGGACCCAAACCCCTACTTC.

The CDR3: CASSLSGVSYEQYF. The CDR3 DNA reads as TGCGCCAGCAGCTTGTCAGGGGTCTCCTACGAGCAGTACTTC. This chain uses TRBV5-1 with TRBJ2-7; TRBD1 is a possible D gene (6 bases). The CDR3 runs to 14 residues. Germline V CDR1 and CDR2: SGHRS, YFSETQ. Trimming took off 1 base at V and 0 bases at J, with 8 bases between the two ends.

The V call is TRBV5-1, the J call TRBJ2-3, with 14 bases that match TRBD2. The ends lost 4 bases at V and 5 bases at J; junction bases unmatched: 6. This CDR3 region has 16 residues. Germline lookup yields CDR1 SGHRS and CDR2 YFSETQ. CDR3 in amino acids: CASSQRTSGGIDTQYF. The CDR3 DNA is TGCGCCAGCAGCCAAAGGACTAGCGGGGGGATAGATACGCAGTATTTT. Full variable domain (outside the CDR3, taken from reference TRBV5-1 and TRBJ2-3): KAGVTQTPRYLIKTRGQQVTLSCSPISGHRSVSWYQQTPGQGLQFLFEYFSETQRNKGNFPGRFSGRQFSNSRSEMNVSTLELGDSALYLCASSQRTSGGIDTQYFGPGTRLTVL.

The V gene is TRBV2, the J gene TRBJ1-5, with a weak D call TRBD1 (5 bases). V lost 4 bases, J lost 9 bases, and 16 bases lay in between. Germline V gene data show CDR1 as SNHLY and CDR2 as FYNNEI. The CDR3 consists of 14 residues. The CDR3 protein is CASSVLQSQGPQHF. As DNA, the CDR3 is TGTGCCAGCAGTGTTCTACAGAGCCAGGGGCCCCAGCATTTT.

This clone was seen a few times. The rearrangement uses TRBV10-3 and TRBJ2-1, with 7 bases lining up with TRBD1. The CDR3 is made up of 16 amino acids. Germline trimming cut 4 bases from V and 3 bases from J; bases unmatched to any gene: 9. From germline, CDR1 is ENHRY and CDR2 SYGVKD. This chain's CDR3 is CAISAPDRDIYNEQFF. DNA of the CDR3: TGTGCCATCAGTGCCCCAGACAGGGACATCTACAATGAGCAGTTCTTC.

Only a few counts were recorded for this clone. The CDR3 nucleotides are TGTGCCAGCAGTTACAGTAGCGGGAACTACGAGCAGTACTTC. Its translation: CASSYSSGNYEQYF. This chain connects TRBV6-5 to TRBJ2-7, with 8 bases matching TRBD2. The CDR3 extends over 14 amino acids. The J segment lost 3 bases and the V segment lost 2 bases, leaving 3 bases of the junction unmatched. Germline values: CDR1 MNHEY, CDR2 SVGAGI.

This sequence joins TRBV28 and TRBJ2-7, with 10 nucleotides matching TRBD2. This CDR3 region has 17 residues. Germline CDR1 MDHEN, CDR2 SYDVKM. Trimming cost V 3 bases and J 3 bases; bases outside gene matches: 11. The CDR3 sequence is CASSFSSASGSSYEQYF. Here the CDR3 DNA reads TGTGCCAGCAGTTTCAGTTCGGCTAGCGGGAGTAGCTACGAGCAGTACTTC. Based on the CDR3 plus reference TRBV28 and TRBJ2-7, the full variable domain is DVKVTQSSRYLVKRTGEKVFLECVQDMDHENMFWYRQDPGLGLRLIYFSYDVKMKEKGDIPEGYSVSREKKERFSLILESASTNQTSMYLCASSFSSASGSSYEQYFGPGTRLTVT.

CDR3: CASSFPGRGASEKLFF. CDR3 in DNA: TGTGCCAGCAGCTTCCCGGGACGGGGGGCATCTGAAAAACTGTTTTTT. V is TRBV7-9 and J is TRBJ1-4; possibly TRBD1 for D (6 bases). V was cut by 3 bases and J by 7 bases, with 18 bases left in between. Germline CDR1 reads SEHNR; CDR2 reads FQNEAQ (reference sequence). The CDR3 spans 16 residues.

V usage is TRBV6-5 and J usage is TRBJ1-1; D is possibly TRBD1 (5 bases). V lost 6 bases, J lost 7 bases, and 15 bases lay in between. The germline V gene has CDR1 MNHEY and CDR2 SVGAGI. CDR3 size: 13 residues. CDR3 DNA sequence: TGTGCCAGCAGCGTCGACAGCCGATATGAAGCTTTCTTT. Residues: CASSVDSRYEAFF.

This sequence joins TRBV7-6 and TRBJ1-1; 11 positions match TRBD1. Germline V gene sequence: CDR1 SGHVS, CDR2 FNYEAQ. J gave up 5 bases and V 5 bases, and 19 bases lay outside the gene matches. The CDR3 contains 19 residues. The CDR3 is CASSLKRGQGASYKTEAFF. Written as DNA, the CDR3 is TGTGCCAGCAGCCTGAAGCGTGGACAGGGGGCGAGTTATAAGACTGAAGCTTTCTTT. Full variable domain (remainder filled in from reference TRBV7-6 and TRBJ1-1): GAGVSQSPRYKVTKRGQDVALRCDPISGHVSLYWYRQALGQGPEFLTYFNYEAQQDKSGLPNDRFSAERPEGSISTLTIQRTEQRDSAMYRCASSLKRGQGASYKTEAFFGQGTRLTVV.

This clone was counted only a few times. This chain joins TRBV6-6 and TRBJ1-3; D is unclear. Germline V lookup: CDR1 MNHNY, CDR2 SVGAGI (reference sequence). The CDR3 extends over 14 amino acids. Trimming pared 7 bases from V and 2 bases from J, leaving 12 bases between. This chain's CDR3 is CASNSAGAGNTIYF. CDR3 nucleotide sequence: TGTGCCAGCAATTCTGCCGGGGCTGGAAACACCATATATTTT.

In the case of this clone: Other DNA variants within this sample encode the same CDR3. The chain uses TRBV5-1 and TRBJ1-1; TRBD1 aligns across 7 bases. After removal of 0 bases from V and 4 bases from J, the junction contained 6 bases not matched to a gene. The germline V gene has CDR1 SGHRS and CDR2 YFSETQ. The CDR3 is 15 amino acids. The CDR3 DNA reads as TGCGCCAGCAGCTTGGGGCAGGGGGGTGGCACTGAAGCTTTCTTT. It codes for CASSLGQGGGTEAFF. The whole variable domain, filled in from reference TRBV5-1 and TRBJ1-1, reads KAGVTQTPRYLIKTRGQQVTLSCSPISGHRSVSWYQQTPGQGLQFLFEYFSETQRNKGNFPGRFSGRQFSNSRSEMNVSTLELGDSALYLCASSLGQGGGTEAFFGQGTRLTVV.

Comments on this clone: One end of the junction fails to match germline, which may point to a read error. This chain joins TRBV5-4 and TRBJ1-1; 7 bases agree with TRBD1. From germline, CDR1 is SGHNT and CDR2 YYREEE (reference sequence). The CDR3 extends over 14 amino acids. The CDR3 here is CASTLDRRNTEAFF. The CDR3 DNA sequence: TGTGCCAGCACCTTGGACAGGAGGAACACTGAAGCTTTCTTT.

V usage is TRBV15 and J usage is TRBJ2-1; D might be TRBD2 (6 bases). This CDR3 has 14 residues. Trimming removed 6 bases from V and 0 bases from J, with 9 bases in between. The V gene's germline CDR1 is LNHNV and CDR2 YYDKDF (reference sequence). The CDR3, as DNA: TGTGCCACCAGTAGCGGATTCTCCTACAATGAGCAGTTCTTC. This encodes CATSSGFSYNEQFF.

The chain has TRBV7-3 and TRBJ2-5; possible D gene TRBD2, 5 bases. The better agreement between TRBJ2-7 and the DNA end casts doubt on the J call. The germline CDR1 and CDR2 sequences are SGHTA and FQGTGA. The CDR3 totals 15 residues. CDR3 coding DNA: TGTGCCAGCAGCTTAGGGCCCCAAGCGGTGTACGAGCAGTACTTC. It is translated as CASSLGPQAVYEQYF.

The V call is TRBV18, the J call TRBJ2-1, with TRBD2 matching 10 bases. J gave up 5 bases and V 4 bases, and 5 bases lay outside the gene matches. Looked up from germline, CDR1 is KGHSH and CDR2 is LQKENI. The CDR3 totals 15 residues. CDR3 region: CASSLKREGHNEQFF. CDR3 sequence (DNA): TGTGCCAGCTCACTAAAGCGGGAGGGGCACAATGAGCAGTTCTTC.